The 23 T cell receptor beta chains presented below share a single source sample, sequenced in a study of identical twins. TCRdb reanalysed the 5' RACE reads using MiXCR and keeps one entry per CDR3 protein. The profile covers 700,000 or so distinct CDR3 sequences, with over 8.5% appearing a single time and approximately 0.94% taken by the ten largest. These data are also associated with another study on yellow fever vaccine responses in identical twins.

The sequenced sample was PBMCs. The receptors originated from a woman aged 18-29 years in good health.

This clonotype was found many times. The J gene is TRBJ2-1, the V gene TRBV25-1; D is possibly TRBD1 (7 bases). The length of the CDR3 is 15 residues. Germline V gene lookup returns CDR1 MGHDK and CDR2 SYGVNS. The V and J ends lost 3 bases and 3 bases respectively, with 12 bases between them. For the CDR3, the DNA is TGTGCCAGCAGTGATTTGCAGGGGGGCTACAATGAGCAGTTCTTC. Amino acids: CASSDLQGGYNEQFF.

The CDR3 DNA reads TGTGCCAGTAGTACGATACAGGGTAGCACAGATACGCAGTATTTT. Its translation: CASSTIQGSTDTQYF. J is TRBJ2-3 and V is TRBV19; tentatively, D is TRBD1 (6 bases). Trimming shortened V by 4 bases and J by 0 bases, and 11 bases separated the two germline ends. This CDR3 contains 15 residues. Germline lookup yields CDR1 LNHDA and CDR2 SQIVND (reference sequence).

This clonotype was detected ten times or more. The rearrangement joins TRBV6-1 to TRBJ2-1; D gene unclear. Germline V CDR1 and CDR2: MNHNS, SASEGT. CDR3 length: 13 amino acids. V lost 6 bases, J lost 1 base, and 7 bases lay in between. CDR3 coding DNA: TGTGCCAGCAGAGCAGATTCCTACAATGAGCAGTTCTTC. Translating it yields CASRADSYNEQFF.

This clonotype was recorded a few times. The chain uses TRBV19 and TRBJ2-2; a weak D match, TRBD1 (5 bases). This CDR3 comprises 13 residues. V was trimmed by 11 bases and J by 7 bases, leaving 17 bases between them. Per the germline V gene, CDR1 is LNHDA and CDR2 is SQIVND (reference sequence). DNA of the CDR3: TGTGCCGGGGCGGACCCCCGGTACGGGGAGCTGTTTTTT. Translating gives CAGADPRYGELFF.

Ten or more counts support this clonotype. The rearrangement uses TRBV7-9 and TRBJ2-7, with 7 positions matching TRBD1. The CDR3 consists of 16 residues. Germline CDR1 SEHNR, CDR2 FQNEAQ (reference sequence). J lost 4 bases, V lost 5 bases, and 14 bases had no gene match. In nucleotides, the CDR3 is TGTGCCAGCAGCCCGCAGTCGACAGGGCTAGAATACGAGCAGTACTTC. Protein product: CASSPQSTGLEYEQYF.

This clonotype was detected a few times. The CDR3 DNA follows: TGCAGTGCTAGCGTCCCCGGGGGGAGCACAGATACGCAGTATTTT. This codes for CSASVPGGSTDTQYF. The V and J genes are TRBV20-1 and TRBJ2-3; TRBD2 agrees at 7 bases. Germline V gene data show CDR1 as DFQATT and CDR2 as SNEGSKA (reference sequence). CDR3 length: 15 residues. V lost 3 bases and J lost 0; bases outside the gene matches: 6.

This clonotype was counted only a few times. V usage is TRBV5-1 and J usage is TRBJ2-7, with 7 bases matching TRBD2. Germline-derived CDR1 and CDR2 are SGHRS and YFSETQ. The CDR3 sequence is 18 residues long. The junction had 17 bases not matched to a gene; V was cut back by 1 base and J by 4 bases. The CDR3 DNA sequence: TGCGCCAGCAGCTTGCACCCCGGAGGTTGGCGGGAGAATTACGAGCAGTACTTC. Its translation: CASSLHPGGWRENYEQYF.

In this sample, this clonotype turned up many times. The rearrangement uses TRBV28 and TRBJ1-5, with TRBD1 matching over 9 bases. The V gene's germline CDR1 is MDHEN and CDR2 SYDVKM. V dropped 4 bases and J dropped 7; count of bases not matched to a gene: 8. This CDR3 has 15 residues. CDR3 nucleotide sequence: TGTGCCAGCAGTTCACCGGGACAGGGAGGACAGCCCCAGCATTTT. It encodes CASSSPGQGGQPQHF.

This clonotype was found a few times. The V and J genes are TRBV11-2 and TRBJ2-6, with D hard to call. The V and J ends lost 1 base and 0 bases respectively, with 7 bases between them. There are 16 residues in the CDR3. The V gene's germline CDR1 is SGHAT and CDR2 FQNNGV. CDR3 region: CASSLVGDSGANVLTF. Here the CDR3 DNA reads TGTGCCAGCAGCTTAGTCGGTGACTCTGGGGCCAACGTCCTGACTTTC.

Worth noting for this clonotype: A clone one base away is much larger, so this may be a read error. This chain uses TRBV29-1 with TRBJ2-4; tentative D call: TRBD1 (8 bases). CDR1 and CDR2 from the germline V gene are SQVTM and ANQGSEA. The CDR3 has 14 residues. The CDR3 DNA is TGCAGCGTTGGTACAGGGGGGGCCAAAAACATTCAGCACTTC. Translating it yields CSVGTGGAKNIQHF.

This clonotype has only a few counts. The chain couples TRBV5-1 to TRBJ2-7; maybe TRBD1 (6 bases). Trimming removed 0 bases at V and 1 base at J, with 8 bases between. Germline CDR1 and CDR2: SGHRS and YFSETQ. The CDR3 is 14 amino acids. The CDR3 spells CASSLEDRSYEQYF. The CDR3 nucleotides are TGCGCCAGCAGCTTGGAGGACAGATCCTACGAGCAGTACTTC.

The J gene is TRBJ2-3, the V gene TRBV3-1; D ambiguous. The CDR3 contains 16 residues. Deletions cut 1 base from V and 5 bases from J, with 16 bases between. Germline loops: CDR1 LGHDT, CDR2 YNNKEL (reference sequence). CDR3 sequence: CASSQGWGISEDTQYF. The CDR3 DNA sequence: TGTGCCAGCAGCCAAGGCTGGGGTATTTCGGAAGATACGCAGTATTTT.

This clonotype was seen only a few times. This sequence joins TRBV7-3 and TRBJ2-3, with a tentative D call TRBD2 (6 bases). V dropped 6 bases and J dropped 6 bases, with 16 bases sitting between them. Germline V gene data show CDR1 as SGHTA and CDR2 as FQGTGA. The CDR3 extends over 14 amino acids. The CDR3: CASRSGSKEDTQYF. CDR3 bases: TGTGCCAGCAGATCCGGGAGCAAGGAGGATACGCAGTATTTT.

The chain joins TRBV15 to TRBJ2-7; 7 bases agree with TRBD1. The CDR3 has 13 residues. In germline, CDR1 is LNHNV, CDR2 YYDKDF (reference sequence). The trim removed 5 bases at V and 6 bases at J, leaving 7 bases unmatched. The CDR3 region is CATSFRDSLEQYF. For the CDR3, the DNA is TGTGCCACCAGCTTTCGGGACAGCCTCGAGCAGTACTTC.

The table lists this clonotype with many counts. CDR3 bases: TGCGCCAGCAGCTACCAGGGGGGGACTGAAGCTTTCTTT. This translates into CASSYQGGTEAFF. V gene TRBV5-1 combines with J gene TRBJ1-1, with 7 bases that match TRBD1. Germline-derived CDR1 and CDR2 are SGHRS and YFSETQ. The CDR3 extends over 13 amino acids. J lost 5 bases, V lost 3 bases, and 4 bases had no gene match.

In this sample, this clonotype turned up a few times. The chain employs TRBV27 and TRBJ2-1; possible D gene TRBD1, 5 bases. The CDR3 extends over 15 amino acids. Germline V gene sequence: CDR1 MNHEY, CDR2 SMNVEV (reference sequence). Trimming cost V 5 bases and J 0 bases, with 11 bases left between them. The CDR3 DNA reads TGTGCCAGCAGTGTTACAGGAGCCTCCTACAATGAGCAGTTCTTC. It yields the protein CASSVTGASYNEQFF.

This sequence joins TRBV7-2 and TRBJ2-2, with D unresolved. Germline values: CDR1 SGHTA, CDR2 FQGNSA. CDR3 length equals 15 residues. Trimming shortened V by 1 base and J by 4 bases, and 10 bases separated the two germline ends. The CDR3 protein is CASSLDGVPTGELFF. For the CDR3, the DNA is TGTGCCAGCAGCTTAGATGGGGTCCCCACCGGGGAGCTGTTTTTT.

This chain links TRBV18 with TRBJ2-1, with D possibly being TRBD1 (5 bases). This CDR3 spans 15 amino acids. V dropped 6 bases and J dropped 4 bases, with 16 bases sitting between them. The germline CDR1 and CDR2 sequences are KGHSH and LQKENI. This chain's CDR3 is CASSPVARQYNEQFF. Written as DNA, the CDR3 is TGTGCCAGCTCTCCTGTCGCCCGACAGTACAATGAGCAGTTCTTC.

In this sample, this clonotype turned up many times. The rearrangement joins TRBV4-1 to TRBJ2-5; D possibly corresponds to TRBD1 (8 bases). V was cut by 4 bases and J by 2 bases, with 20 bases left in between. Germline V gene sequence: CDR1 MGHRA, CDR2 YSYEKL. This CDR3 contains 17 residues. The CDR3 loop is CASSRERTGRGQETQYF. As DNA, the CDR3 is TGCGCCAGCAGCCGAGAGCGGACAGGGAGGGGTCAAGAGACCCAGTACTTC.

This clonotype was seen only a few times. This chain connects TRBV30 to TRBJ2-3; D not resolved. Between the trimmed V and J ends, which lost 5 bases and 1 base, there was a span of 10 bases. The CDR3 is made up of 13 amino acids. CDR1 is GTSNPN, CDR2 SVGIG, per germline (reference sequence). CDR3 coding DNA: TGTGCCTGGCTCGCCTTTGGCACAGATACGCAGTATTTT. Protein product: CAWLAFGTDTQYF.

This clonotype has only a few counts. The V gene is TRBV7-9, the J gene TRBJ1-2, with D possibly being TRBD1 (5 bases). Trimming took off 2 bases at V and 8 bases at J, with 15 bases between the two ends. The CDR3 sequence is 14 residues long. Germline V lookup: CDR1 SEHNR, CDR2 FQNEAQ (reference sequence). CDR3: CASSLTGPLEGYTF. CDR3 bases: TGTGCCAGCAGCTTAACGGGGCCTCTAGAAGGCTACACCTTC.

The chain employs TRBV7-2 and TRBJ2-5, with D possibly being TRBD2 (6 bases). Germline V gene sequence: CDR1 SGHTA, CDR2 FQGNSA. Trimming took 5 bases from V and 2 from J, leaving 15 bases between them. The CDR3 extends over 15 amino acids. CDR3 DNA: TGTGCCAGCAGCCGAGGGGAGCGGGTACAAGAGACCCAGTACTTC. Amino acid sequence: CASSRGERVQETQYF.

This clonotype was seen ten or more times. CDR3 DNA sequence: TGTGCCAGCAGTTACTCGCTCTTTCTCTTGGGACAGACAACTAGAGACTCCTACAATGAGCAGTTCTTC. Its protein is CASSYSLFLLGQTTRDSYNEQFF. This sequence joins TRBV6-2 or TRBV6-3 and TRBJ2-1, with TRBD1 matching over 7 bases. CDR1 MNHEY and CDR2 SVGEGT come from the germline V gene. The CDR3 loop spans 23 amino acids. V was clipped by 0 bases and J by 0 bases; unmatched bases: 23.